Each of the 25 T cell receptor beta chains below was sequenced from the same sample in a study of OX40 agonist ivuxolimab in advanced cancers. TCRdb's table, derived via immunoSEQ multiplex PCR, lists solely in-frame clones and lacks some. The sample contains 55,000 to 80,000 clones, about four fifths of which appear only once. The sample consisted of CD4+ or CD8+ T cells sorted from blood, taken in a trial of the OX40 agonist ivuxolimab. The receptor set was obtained from an adult with an advanced solid tumor such as melanoma, head and neck, liver or kidney cancer.

V gene TRBV5-1 combines with J gene TRBJ2-2, with no clear D. This CDR3 has 14 residues. V was clipped by 5 bases and J by 6 bases, with 14 bases between them. Germline CDR1 reads SGHRS; CDR2 reads YFSETQ. The CDR3 spells CASRPHGNAGELFF. The CDR3 bases are TGCGCCAGCAGACCTCATGGCAACGCCGGGGAGCTGTTTTTT.

The chain uses TRBV29-1 and TRBJ2-7; D remains unclear. The germline V and J ends were trimmed by 6 bases and 5 bases, with 11 bases remaining between them. This CDR3 is 11 amino acids long. Germline lookup yields CDR1 SQVTM and CDR2 ANQGSEA. The CDR3 bases are TGCAGCGTCGGAATTGGGGACGAGCAGTACTTC. Its protein product is CSVGIGDEQYF.

V is TRBV30 and J is TRBJ2-3, with 7 bases matching TRBD2. Germline CDR1 GTSNPN, CDR2 SVGIG (reference sequence). The CDR3 spans 15 residues. V was pared by 0 bases and J by 1 base, with 4 bases of the junction left unmatched. DNA for the CDR3: TGTGCCTGGAGTGTACGGAGCGGGGGCACAGATACGCAGTATTTT. Its protein is CAWSVRSGGTDTQYF.

The chain links TRBV2 to TRBJ2-7; TRBD2 matches at 8 bases. The J segment lost 6 bases and the V segment lost 6 bases, leaving 7 bases of the junction unmatched. CDR1 is SNHLY, CDR2 FYNNEI, per germline. The CDR3 sequence is 13 residues long. CDR3 region: CASRTGTRLEQYF. The CDR3 bases are TGTGCCAGCAGGACCGGGACTAGACTCGAGCAGTACTTC. The full variable domain, with the rest looked up from reference TRBV2 and TRBJ2-7, is EPEVTQTPSHQVTQMGQEVILRCVPISNHLYFYWYRQILGQKVEFLVSFYNNEISEKSEIFDDQFSVERPDGSNFTLKIRSTKLEDSAMYFCASRTGTRLEQYFGPGTRLTVT.

The chain is built from TRBV7-9 and TRBJ2-3; D may correspond to TRBD1 or TRBD2 (5 bases each). Trimming removed 7 bases from V and 3 bases from J, with 11 bases in between. Germline V gene data show CDR1 as SEHNR and CDR2 as FQNEAQ (reference sequence). CDR3 length: 13 amino acids. CDR3: CASIKWGTDTQYF. The CDR3 DNA reads TGTGCCAGCATCAAGTGGGGGACAGATACGCAGTATTTT.

The gene calls are TRBV7-8 and TRBJ1-1, with D unresolved. V was pared by 4 bases and J by 10 bases, with 13 bases between. Germline V lookup: CDR1 SGHVS, CDR2 FQNEAQ. The CDR3 is 12 residues long. This CDR3 reads CASSSSSLGAFF. The CDR3 DNA follows: TGTGCCAGCAGCTCCTCGTCTTTAGGAGCTTTCTTT.

The V gene is TRBV11-2, the J gene TRBJ2-5; D might be TRBD1 (6 bases). From germline, CDR1 is SGHAT and CDR2 FQNNGV. The CDR3 is made up of 15 amino acids. V lost 5 bases to trimming and J lost 5 bases, with 18 bases between them. This CDR3 is CASSQTGSPPETQYF. The CDR3 coding sequence is TGTGCCAGCAGCCAAACAGGGTCACCGCCCGAGACCCAGTACTTC.

The chain carries TRBV6-6 and TRBJ1-6; tentative D call: TRBD1 (5 bases). The CDR3 spans 14 residues. The V end lost 5 bases, the J end lost 9 bases, and 14 bases lay between the germline ends. Per germline, CDR1 MNHNY and CDR2 SVGAGI (reference sequence). The chain's CDR3 is CASSLEPRGSPLHF. The CDR3 nucleotides are TGTGCCAGCAGTCTGGAGCCGAGGGGTTCACCCCTCCACTTT.

The chain employs TRBV2 and TRBJ2-2, with TRBD2 as a possible D gene (5 bases). The CDR3 is 11 residues long. V was shortened by 4 bases and J by 9 bases, with 6 bases between the two germline ends. The germline CDR1 and CDR2 sequences are SNHLY and FYNNEI. As DNA, the CDR3 is TGTGCCAGCAGTGGAGGGTGGGAGCTGTTTTTT. This translates into CASSGGWELFF.

The chain joins TRBV9 to TRBJ1-3; TRBD1 might be the D (6 bases). Trimming shortened V by 0 bases and J by 0 bases, and 10 bases separated the two germline ends. Germline CDR1 reads SGDLS; CDR2 reads YYNGEE. The CDR3 loop spans 16 amino acids. CDR3 in amino acids: CASSVDPGHSGNTIYF. The CDR3 bases are TGTGCCAGCAGCGTAGATCCGGGACACTCTGGAAACACCATATATTTT.

This rearrangement joins TRBV11-3 to TRBJ2-1; TRBD2 matches 9 bases. Germline V gene sequence: CDR1 SGHNT, CDR2 YENEEA. The trim removed 5 bases at V and 9 bases at J, leaving 11 bases unmatched. The CDR3 totals 15 residues. CDR3 sequence reads: CASSASGGTFGEQFF. DNA of the CDR3: TGTGCCAGCAGCGCCAGCGGGGGGACTTTCGGTGAGCAGTTCTTC. Based on the CDR3 plus reference TRBV11-3 and TRBJ2-1, the full variable domain is EAGVVQSPRYKIIEKKQPVAFWCNPISGHNTLYWYLQNLGQGPELLIRYENEEAVDDSQLPKDRFSAERLKGVDSTLKIQPAELGDSAVYLCASSASGGTFGEQFFGPGTRLTVL.

The V and J genes are TRBV30 and TRBJ1-3; D unclear. Trimming left V 1 base short and J 4 bases short, with 11 bases between. The length of the CDR3 is 14 residues. CDR1 and CDR2 (germline): GTSNPN, SVGIG (reference sequence). The CDR3 DNA sequence: TGTGCCTGGAGTGGGGTTGGGTCCGGAAACACCATATATTTT. It is translated as CAWSGVGSGNTIYF.

The chain carries TRBV5-4 and TRBJ1-3; no clear D gene. CDR3 size: 16 residues. V shed 0 bases and J shed 0 bases, with 10 bases lying between them. Germline values: CDR1 SGHNT, CDR2 YYREEE (reference sequence). The CDR3 DNA reads as TGTGCCAGCAGCTTGGCCTCGAAAACCTCTGGAAACACCATATATTTT. This translates into CASSLASKTSGNTIYF.

The CDR3 loop reads CASFSESGTGHNQPQHF. In DNA form, the CDR3 reads TGTGCCAGTTTTTCCGAGTCGGGGACAGGACACAATCAGCCCCAGCATTTT. The J gene is TRBJ1-5, the V gene TRBV19; TRBD1 aligns across 8 bases. Germline V lookup: CDR1 LNHDA, CDR2 SQIVND (reference sequence). V gave up 8 bases and J gave up 3 bases; unmatched junction bases: 15. This CDR3 comprises 17 residues.

This chain uses TRBV19 with TRBJ1-2; a possible D gene is TRBD1 (6 bases). Trimming removed 8 bases at V and 8 bases at J, with 27 bases between. Per the germline V gene, CDR1 is LNHDA and CDR2 is SQIVND (reference sequence). The CDR3 covers 16 residues. CDR3 coding DNA: TGTGCCAGTCGTAGAACGGGGGCATCCGAACGGGGCGGCTACACCTTC. Residues: CASRRTGASERGGYTF.

This clone has only one observation. V usage is TRBV2 and J usage is TRBJ2-2, with 10 bases that match TRBD2. The V gene's germline CDR1 is SNHLY and CDR2 FYNNEI. With V trimmed by 8 bases and J by 5 bases, 11 bases remained unmatched. The length of the CDR3 is 16 residues. DNA for the CDR3: TGTGCCAGCTCTGATATAGCGGGGGGCGGGACCGGGGAGCTGTTTTTT. Protein: CASSDIAGGGTGELFF.

The chain has TRBV18 and TRBJ2-3, with 10 bases that match TRBD2. The J segment lost 3 bases and the V segment lost 5 bases, leaving 5 bases of the junction unmatched. Germline-derived CDR1 and CDR2 are KGHSH and LQKENI. CDR3 size: 15 residues. DNA for the CDR3: TGTGCCAGCTCAGTAGCGGGGGGTCAGACAGATACGCAGTATTTT. Translated, it gives CASSVAGGQTDTQYF.

The chain combines TRBV4-2 with TRBJ1-4; TRBD1 is a possible D gene (6 bases). The CDR3 length is 16 residues. V was trimmed by 0 bases and J by 7 bases, leaving 15 bases between them. Per the germline V gene, CDR1 is LGHNA and CDR2 is YNFKEQ. For the CDR3, the DNA is TGTGCCAGCAGCCAAGAATATGGCAGGGGTGTTGAAAAACTGTTTTTT. Amino acid sequence: CASSQEYGRGVEKLFF.

V gene TRBV15 combines with J gene TRBJ2-7; D remains unclear. With 0 bases removed from V and 4 bases from J, the gap between germline ends came to 13 bases. Germline V lookup: CDR1 LNHNV, CDR2 YYDKDF (reference sequence). CDR3 length: 15 amino acids. CDR3 bases: TGTGCCACCAGCAGAGATTTAAAATTTGGATACGAGCAGTACTTC. Its translation is CATSRDLKFGYEQYF.

This clone was seen just once. This chain uses TRBV19 with TRBJ1-3; the match to TRBD1 covers 9 bases. Germline loops: CDR1 LNHDA, CDR2 SQIVND (reference sequence). CDR3 length equals 16 residues. V was clipped by 5 bases and J by 0 bases; unmatched bases: 5. CDR3 protein: CASSAPGQGSGNTIYF. For the CDR3, the DNA is TGTGCCAGTAGTGCCCCGGGACAGGGCTCTGGAAACACCATATATTTT. Full variable domain (outside the CDR3, taken from reference TRBV19 and TRBJ1-3): DGGITQSPKYLFRKEGQNVTLSCEQNLNHDAMYWYRQDPGQGLRLIYYSQIVNDFQKGDIAEGYSVSREKKESFPLTVTSAQKNPTAFYLCASSAPGQGSGNTIYFGEGSWLTVV.

The genes are TRBV5-1 and TRBJ2-3; a weak D match, TRBD1 (6 bases). V lost 1 base and J 0 bases, leaving 9 bases between the germline ends. The CDR3 consists of 15 residues. The germline CDR1 and CDR2 sequences are SGHRS and YFSETQ. The CDR3: CASSLQGPSTDTQYF. The CDR3 nucleotides read TGCGCCAGCAGCTTGCAGGGGCCTAGCACAGATACGCAGTATTTT. Complete variable domain (other parts from reference TRBV5-1 and TRBJ2-3): KAGVTQTPRYLIKTRGQQVTLSCSPISGHRSVSWYQQTPGQGLQFLFEYFSETQRNKGNFPGRFSGRQFSNSRSEMNVSTLELGDSALYLCASSLQGPSTDTQYFGPGTRLTVL.

V is TRBV10-3 and J is TRBJ1-1; 8 nucleotides match TRBD1. Germline V gene sequence: CDR1 ENHRY, CDR2 SYGVKD. V shed 1 base, J shed 1 base, and the junction held 2 bases outside the gene matches. The CDR3 has 15 residues. The CDR3 sequence is CAISELGQGNTEAFF. CDR3 bases: TGTGCCATCAGTGAGTTAGGACAGGGGAACACTGAAGCTTTCTTT.

This chain joins TRBV10-3 and TRBJ1-1, with 8 bases fitting TRBD1. The CDR3 runs to 13 residues. The J segment lost 4 bases and the V segment lost 3 bases, leaving 1 base of the junction unmatched. Germline lookup yields CDR1 ENHRY and CDR2 SYGVKD. CDR3 protein: CAISETGGTEAFF. CDR3 nucleotide sequence: TGTGCCATCAGTGAAACAGGGGGCACTGAAGCTTTCTTT.

This clone was seen a handful of times. The chain carries TRBV6-6 and TRBJ1-2; D possibly corresponds to TRBD1 (5 bases). V was cut by 2 bases and J by 2 bases, with 9 bases left in between. This CDR3 is 14 amino acids long. Per germline, CDR1 MNHNY and CDR2 SVGAGI (reference sequence). CDR3 sequence reads: CASSYGQKNYGYTF. As DNA, the CDR3 is TGTGCCAGCAGTTACGGACAAAAAAACTATGGCTACACCTTC.

This sequence joins TRBV19 and TRBJ1-2; D is ambiguous. The CDR3 consists of 15 residues. From germline, CDR1 is LNHDA and CDR2 SQIVND (reference sequence). With 4 bases removed from V and 0 bases from J, the gap between germline ends came to 12 bases. CDR3 nucleotide sequence: TGTGCCAGTAGTACCAGTGAGCCAGCTAACTATGGCTACACCTTC. Its translation: CASSTSEPANYGYTF. The whole variable domain, filled in from reference TRBV19 and TRBJ1-2, reads DGGITQSPKYLFRKEGQNVTLSCEQNLNHDAMYWYRQDPGQGLRLIYYSQIVNDFQKGDIAEGYSVSREKKESFPLTVTSAQKNPTAFYLCASSTSEPANYGYTFGSGTRLTVV.